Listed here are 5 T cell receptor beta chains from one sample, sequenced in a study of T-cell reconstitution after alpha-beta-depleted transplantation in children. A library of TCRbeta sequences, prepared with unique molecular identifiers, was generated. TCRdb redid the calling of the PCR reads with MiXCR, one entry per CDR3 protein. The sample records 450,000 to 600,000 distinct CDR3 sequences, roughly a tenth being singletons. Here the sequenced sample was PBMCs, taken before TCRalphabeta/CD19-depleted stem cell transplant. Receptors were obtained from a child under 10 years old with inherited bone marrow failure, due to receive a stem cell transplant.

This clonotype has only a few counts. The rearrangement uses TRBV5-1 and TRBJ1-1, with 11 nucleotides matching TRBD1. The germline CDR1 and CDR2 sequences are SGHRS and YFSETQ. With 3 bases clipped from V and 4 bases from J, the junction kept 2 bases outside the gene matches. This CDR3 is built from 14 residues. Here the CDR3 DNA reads TGCGCCAGCAGCTCCGGGACAGGGGGCACTGAAGCTTTCTTT. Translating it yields CASSSGTGGTEAFF. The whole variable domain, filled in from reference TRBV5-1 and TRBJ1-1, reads KAGVTQTPRYLIKTRGQQVTLSCSPISGHRSVSWYQQTPGQGLQFLFEYFSETQRNKGNFPGRFSGRQFSNSRSEMNVSTLELGDSALYLCASSSGTGGTEAFFGQGTRLTVV.

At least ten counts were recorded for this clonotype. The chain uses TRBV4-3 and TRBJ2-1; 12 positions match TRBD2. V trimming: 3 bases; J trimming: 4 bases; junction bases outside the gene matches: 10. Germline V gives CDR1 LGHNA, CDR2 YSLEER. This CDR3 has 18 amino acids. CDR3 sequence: CASSQNPRGTSGYNEQFF. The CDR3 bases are TGCGCCAGCAGCCAGAACCCCCGCGGGACTAGCGGGTACAATGAGCAGTTCTTC.

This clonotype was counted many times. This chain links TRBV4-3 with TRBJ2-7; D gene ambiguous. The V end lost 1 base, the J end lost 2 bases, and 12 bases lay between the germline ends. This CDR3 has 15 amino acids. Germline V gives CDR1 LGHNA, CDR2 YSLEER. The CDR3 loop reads CASSQAETAPYEQYF. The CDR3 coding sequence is TGCGCCAGCAGCCAAGCTGAGACGGCTCCCTACGAGCAGTACTTC.

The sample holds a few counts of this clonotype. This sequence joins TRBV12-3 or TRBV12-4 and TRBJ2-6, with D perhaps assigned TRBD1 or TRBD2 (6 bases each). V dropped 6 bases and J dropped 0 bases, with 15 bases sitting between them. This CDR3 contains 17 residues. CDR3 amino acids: CASSRGTSRSGANVLTF. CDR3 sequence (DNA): TGTGCCAGCAGCCGCGGGACATCCCGCTCTGGGGCCAACGTCCTGACTTTC.

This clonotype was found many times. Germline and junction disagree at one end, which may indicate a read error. The CDR3, as DNA: TGCGCCAGCAGCGAAAGCGTCGGAAGCCCCGAGCCCTCGGAGTTC. Amino acids: CASSESVGSPEPSEF. J is TRBJ2-4 and V is TRBV4-3, with D unclear. The CDR3 has 15 amino acids. The germline gives CDR1 LGHNA, CDR2 YSLEER.